A single sample is the source of the 8 T cell receptor beta chains below, sequenced in a study of T cells in Graves' hyperthyroidism and ophthalmopathy. Using RNA transcripts as the source, TCR beta CDR3 regions were amplified. During a first-round RT-PCR of the TCR CDR3, the HTBI primer set was used. MiXCR, run by TCRdb on the multiplex PCR reads, gives a single entry per CDR3 protein. Counted here are more than 550,000 distinct CDR3 sequences, about 18% occurring once; the ten biggest clones make up roughly a sixth. Sequencing used blood. All receptors derive from a man between 45 and 60 years old with Graves' hyperthyroidism.

This clonotype was found many times. V usage is TRBV24-1 and J usage is TRBJ2-1; TRBD2 is a possible D gene (5 bases). V gave up 10 bases and J gave up 3 bases, with 12 bases separating them. Germline CDR1 and CDR2: KGHDR and SFDVKD. The CDR3 sequence is 13 residues long. DNA for the CDR3: TGTGCCACACACGAAGGAGGCTACAATGAGCAGTTCTTC. Amino acid sequence: CATHEGGYNEQFF.

This clonotype was picked up many times. The chain carries TRBV7-2 and TRBJ2-7; tentative D call: TRBD2 (6 bases). Trimming removed 5 bases from V and 3 bases from J, with 17 bases in between. The CDR3 consists of 15 residues. CDR1 and CDR2 (germline): SGHTA, FQGNSA. The CDR3: CASSPTGLENYEQYF. CDR3 nucleotide sequence: TGTGCCAGCAGCCCTACGGGACTTGAGAACTACGAGCAGTACTTC.

This clonotype was observed many times. The V and J genes are TRBV20-1 and TRBJ2-5; D is perhaps TRBD1 (6 bases). V lost 1 base and J 2 bases, leaving 14 bases between the germline ends. This CDR3 has 15 residues. Germline-derived CDR1 and CDR2 are DFQATT and SNEGSKA (reference sequence). In DNA, the CDR3 is TGCAGTGCTAGAGCACAGGGAGAGTGGCAAGAGACCCAGTACTTC. Translation: CSARAQGEWQETQYF.

Of note for this clonotype: A read error is possible here, since a much larger clone lies one base away. The chain combines TRBV27 with TRBJ2-7; the D gene is possibly TRBD2 (6 bases). CDR3 length: 14 amino acids. Germline CDR1 and CDR2: MNHEY and SMNVEV (reference sequence). CDR3 in amino acids: CASRLSGVDYEQYF. CDR3 nucleotides: TGTGCCAGCAGGTTATCGGGGGTGGACTACGAGCAGTACTTC.

J is TRBJ1-3 and V is TRBV7-9; D is perhaps TRBD1 (5 bases). This CDR3 is built from 13 residues. The germline V gene has CDR1 SEHNR and CDR2 FQNEAQ (reference sequence). V dropped 7 bases and J dropped 0 bases, with 7 bases sitting between them. CDR3 loop: CASTQGSGNTIYF. CDR3 coding DNA: TGTGCCAGCACGCAGGGCTCTGGAAACACCATATATTTT.

Worth noting for this clonotype: A much larger clonotype is one base distant, so this may be a read error. The V call is TRBV20-1, the J call TRBJ2-3, with 12 bases aligning to TRBD2. The germline V gene has CDR1 DFQATT and CDR2 SNEGSKA (reference sequence). Losses at the gene ends were 1 base for V and 1 base for J; bases not matched to a gene: 6. The CDR3 totals 17 residues. The DNA of the CDR3 is TGCAGTGCTAGAGGTTCTAGCGGGAGGGTCGGCACAGATACGCAGTATTTT. Its translation: CSARGSSGRVGTDTQYF.

This clonotype was seen only a few times. The V and J genes are TRBV18 and TRBJ1-4, with TRBD1 as a possible D gene (5 bases). Trimming cost V 0 bases and J 4 bases, with 9 bases left between them. Germline CDR1 KGHSH, CDR2 LQKENI. This CDR3 spans 15 amino acids. The DNA of the CDR3 is TGTGCCAGCTCACCACCGGGACCGAGTAATGAAAAACTGTTTTTT. Translating it yields CASSPPGPSNEKLFF. Full variable domain (outside the CDR3, taken from reference TRBV18 and TRBJ1-4): NAGVMQNPRHLVRRRGQEARLRCSPMKGHSHVYWYRQLPEEGLKFMVYLQKENIIDESGMPKERFSAEFPKEGPSILRIQQVVRGDSAAYFCASSPPGPSNEKLFFGSGTQLSVL.

Ten or more counts support this clonotype. The J gene is TRBJ2-1, the V gene TRBV11-2; 15 bases map to TRBD2. Germline trimming cut 1 base from V and 0 bases from J; bases unmatched to any gene: 10. Looked up from germline, CDR1 is SGHAT and CDR2 is FQNNGV. The CDR3 contains 21 residues. The CDR3 DNA sequence: TGTGCCAGCAGCTTAGGTCTGGGACTAGCGGGAGGTGGTGCCTCCTACAATGAGCAGTTCTTC. Its translation is CASSLGLGLAGGGASYNEQFF.